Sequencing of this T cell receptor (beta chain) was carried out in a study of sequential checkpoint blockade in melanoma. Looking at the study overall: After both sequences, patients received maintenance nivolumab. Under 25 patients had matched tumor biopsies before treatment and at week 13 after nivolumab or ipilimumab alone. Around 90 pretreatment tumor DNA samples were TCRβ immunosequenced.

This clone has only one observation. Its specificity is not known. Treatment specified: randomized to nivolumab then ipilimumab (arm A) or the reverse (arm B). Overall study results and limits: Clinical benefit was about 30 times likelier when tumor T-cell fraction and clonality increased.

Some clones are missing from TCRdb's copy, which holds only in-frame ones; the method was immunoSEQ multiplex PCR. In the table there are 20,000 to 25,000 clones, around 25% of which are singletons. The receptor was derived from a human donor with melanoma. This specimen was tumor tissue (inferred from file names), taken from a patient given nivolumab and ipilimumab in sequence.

The CDR3 DNA is TGTGCCTTCTACGGACTAGCGGGGGGATACGGGGAGCTGTTTTTT. This sequence encodes CAFYGLAGGYGELFF. The chain employs TRBV30 and TRBJ2-2, with 14 bases lining up with TRBD2. The length of the CDR3 is 15 residues. The V and J ends lost 7 bases and 7 bases, in that order; junction bases with no gene match: 8. The germline V gene encodes CDR1 GTSNPN and CDR2 SVGIG (reference sequence).